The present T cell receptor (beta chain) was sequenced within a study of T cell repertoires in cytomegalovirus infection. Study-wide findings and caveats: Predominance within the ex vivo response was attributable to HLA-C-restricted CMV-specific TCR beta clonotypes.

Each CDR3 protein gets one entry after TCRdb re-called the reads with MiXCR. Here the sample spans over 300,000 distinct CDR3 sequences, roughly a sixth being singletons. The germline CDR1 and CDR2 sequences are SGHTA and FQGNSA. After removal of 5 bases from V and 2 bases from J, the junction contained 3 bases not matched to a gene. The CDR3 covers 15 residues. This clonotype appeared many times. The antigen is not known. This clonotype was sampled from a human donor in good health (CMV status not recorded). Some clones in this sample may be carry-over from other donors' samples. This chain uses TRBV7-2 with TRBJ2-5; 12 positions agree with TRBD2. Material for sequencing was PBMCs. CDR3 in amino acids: CASSRLAGDQETQYF. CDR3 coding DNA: TGTGCCAGCAGCCGACTAGCGGGGGATCAAGAGACCCAGTACTTC.